This T cell receptor (beta chain) derives from a study of OX40 agonist ivuxolimab in advanced cancers. Study overall: An anti-OX40 (CD134) antibody with agonistic activity, ivuxolimab, was administered to patients.

Per the germline V gene, CDR1 is MDHEN and CDR2 is SYDVKM. There are 15 residues in the CDR3. V lost 3 bases to trimming and J lost 7 bases, with 15 bases between them. With regard to this clone: Its matching antigen is unknown.

Assay used: immunoSEQ multiplex PCR; TCRdb lists only in-frame clones, some missing. The data show tens of thousands of clones, around 87% seen once. Study findings and constraints: Low normalized clonal expansion also occurred in some nonresponding patients.

The chain links TRBV28 to TRBJ1-4; D remains ambiguous. The sample consisted of CD4+ or CD8+ T cells sorted from blood, taken in a trial of the OX40 agonist ivuxolimab. The source of this sequence is an adult with an advanced solid tumor such as melanoma, head and neck, liver or kidney cancer. The CDR3 is CASSFGRPLTEKLFF. The CDR3 DNA sequence: TGTGCCAGCAGTTTCGGACGGCCCTTGACTGAAAAACTGTTTTTT.